This TCR beta chain was recorded in a study of blood T cell repertoires in COVID-19. In the study overall: Nucleic acid was either cDNA or gDNA, and it came from T cells, B-cell-depleted T cells, or PBMCs.

Germline V gene data show CDR1 as SNHLY and CDR2 as FYNNEI. The CDR3 extends over 15 amino acids. Trimming cost V 5 bases and J 7 bases; bases outside gene matches: 5. This clone was seen at least ten times. Authors' data handling: Estimation of nucleated cell counts was performed using reference gene primer amplification. The protocol was immunoSEQ multiplex PCR, while the TCRdb copy is restricted to in-frame clones and leaves out a portion. For V, J and clone size, that table is used; D and trimming come from the DNA. The sample lists around 170,000 clones, approximately 80% seen once, with approximately 12% in the top ten. Living in 24 US areas, the participants were between roughly 18 and 90 years of age.

This receptor was identified in a man over 45 who had recovered from COVID-19. The sample consisted of PBMCs or T cells enriched from blood (not recorded which). The gene calls are TRBV2 and TRBJ1-6; 10 bases are a match to TRBD1. CDR3 sequence reads: CASSQGQGTNSPLHF. The CDR3 region has the DNA TGTGCCAGCAGTCAGGGACAGGGGACAAATTCACCCCTCCACTTT.